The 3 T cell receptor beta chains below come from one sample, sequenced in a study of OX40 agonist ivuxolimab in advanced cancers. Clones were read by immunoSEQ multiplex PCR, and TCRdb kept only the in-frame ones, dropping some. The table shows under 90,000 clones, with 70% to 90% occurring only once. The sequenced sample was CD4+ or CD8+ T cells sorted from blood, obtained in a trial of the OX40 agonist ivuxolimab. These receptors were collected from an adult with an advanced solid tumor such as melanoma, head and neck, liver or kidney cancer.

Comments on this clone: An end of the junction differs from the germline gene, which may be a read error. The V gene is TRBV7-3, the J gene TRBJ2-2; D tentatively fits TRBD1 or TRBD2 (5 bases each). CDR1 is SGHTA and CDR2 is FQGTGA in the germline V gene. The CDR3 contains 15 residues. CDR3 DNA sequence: TGTGCCAGCACGGAGGCGGCAAGGGGCACCAGGGAGCTGTTTTTT. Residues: CASTEAARGTRELFF.

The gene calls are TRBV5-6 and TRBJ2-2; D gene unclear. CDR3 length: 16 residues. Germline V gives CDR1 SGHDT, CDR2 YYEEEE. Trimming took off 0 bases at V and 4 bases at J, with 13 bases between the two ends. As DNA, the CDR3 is TGTGCCAGCAGCTTGGCTACAGTCAGATCCACCGGGGAGCTGTTTTTT. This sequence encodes CASSLATVRSTGELFF.

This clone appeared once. The CDR3 nucleotides are TGTGCCAGCAGTTTATCCCTGAGCACAGATACGCAGTATTTT. Encoded protein: CASSLSLSTDTQYF. The chain carries TRBV28 and TRBJ2-3; no clear D. Germline V gene data show CDR1 as MDHEN and CDR2 as SYDVKM. The CDR3 sequence is 14 residues long. V was shortened by 1 base and J by 0 bases, with 5 bases between the two germline ends.